One sample yielded the 24 T cell receptor beta chains listed below, sequenced in a study of blood T cells in healthy people across ages. The authors ran a second PCR of 7 to 11 cycles using a sample-barcoded 5' primer and a J-beta primer mix. TCRdb re-called the 5' RACE reads through MiXCR, storing one row per CDR3 protein. This table holds about 800,000 distinct CDR3 sequences, about half found once. Sequences were obtained from blood. These receptors were obtained from an older man in good health.

As to this clonotype: The junction differs from germline at one of its ends, possibly a read error. The V gene is TRBV7-2, the J gene TRBJ2-1, with 10 bases matching TRBD2. This CDR3 comprises 14 residues. The germline gives CDR1 SGHTA, CDR2 FQGNSA. The chain's CDR3 is CASSLENSGREQFF. The DNA for the CDR3 is TGTGCCAGCAGTTTAGAAAATAGCGGGAGGGAGCAGTTCTTC.

The table lists this clonotype with a few counts. This chain connects TRBV20-1 to TRBJ2-5, with 8 bases that match TRBD1. The CDR3 loop spans 14 amino acids. CDR1 DFQATT and CDR2 SNEGSKA come from the germline V gene (reference sequence). The J segment lost 3 bases and the V segment lost 2 bases, leaving 5 bases of the junction unmatched. CDR3 in DNA: TGCAGTGCTAGAAGCCCGACAGGGGAAGAGACCCAGTACTTC. Its translation is CSARSPTGEETQYF.

This clonotype showed up just a few times. The rearrangement uses TRBV5-1 and TRBJ2-5; TRBD2 matches 10 bases. Germline values: CDR1 SGHRS, CDR2 YFSETQ. Trimming at V came to 1 base and at J to 2 bases, leaving 5 bases not matched to a gene. CDR3 length equals 16 residues. The CDR3: CASSLTGLATQETQYF. The CDR3 region has the DNA TGCGCCAGCAGCTTGACGGGACTAGCGACACAAGAGACCCAGTACTTC. The full variable domain, with the rest looked up from reference TRBV5-1 and TRBJ2-5, is KAGVTQTPRYLIKTRGQQVTLSCSPISGHRSVSWYQQTPGQGLQFLFEYFSETQRNKGNFPGRFSGRQFSNSRSEMNVSTLELGDSALYLCASSLTGLATQETQYFGPGTRLLVL.

The V gene is TRBV4-1, the J gene TRBJ2-1; no definite D call. V lost 4 bases and J 5 bases, leaving 12 bases between the germline ends. Germline V CDR1 and CDR2: MGHRA, YSYEKL. The CDR3 length is 14 residues. This chain's CDR3 is CASSRGPNNNEQFF. Written as DNA, the CDR3 is TGCGCCAGCAGCCGAGGACCCAACAACAATGAGCAGTTCTTC.

The chain employs TRBV20-1 and TRBJ1-6; D not certain. V lost 1 base, J lost 0 bases, and 7 bases lay in between. Looked up from germline, CDR1 is DFQATT and CDR2 is SNEGSKA (reference sequence). This CDR3 comprises 15 residues. CDR3 region: CSARGVGSYNSPLHF. The CDR3 bases are TGCAGTGCTAGAGGTGTGGGCTCCTATAATTCACCCCTCCACTTT.

This clonotype was counted at least ten times. V is TRBV3-1 and J is TRBJ2-1, with 9 bases lining up with TRBD2. CDR1 and CDR2 (germline): LGHDT, YNNKEL (reference sequence). The CDR3 totals 15 residues. The V gene end was trimmed by 4 bases and the J gene end by 2 bases; junction bases not matched to a gene: 3. CDR3 DNA sequence: TGTGCCAGCAGCCCTATAGCGGGAGCCTACAATGAGCAGTTCTTC. This codes for CASSPIAGAYNEQFF.

The J gene is TRBJ1-4, the V gene TRBV4-2, with D hard to call. Germline CDR1 and CDR2: LGHNA and YNFKEQ. The CDR3 length is 16 residues. V was cut by 0 bases and J by 4 bases, with 12 bases left in between. CDR3: CASSQDLGRGNEKLFF. CDR3 nucleotides: TGTGCCAGCAGCCAAGATCTTGGGCGGGGTAATGAAAAACTGTTTTTT.

To note about this clonotype: A much larger clone differs by one base, so this may be a read error. This sequence joins TRBV28 and TRBJ2-5, with D possibly being TRBD2 (7 bases). In germline, CDR1 is MDHEN, CDR2 SYDVKM. Between the trimmed V and J ends, which lost 10 bases and 2 bases, there was a span of 20 bases. CDR3 length: 15 amino acids. CDR3 DNA sequence: TGTGCCACCCTGGGAGGGGGAGATGATCAAGAGACCCAGTACTTC. Its translation: CATLGGGDDQETQYF.

The genes are TRBV30 and TRBJ2-1, with 7 nucleotides matching TRBD1. The J call could be wrong; TRBJ2-7 is a better fit for the DNA end. Germline V gene lookup returns CDR1 GTSNPN and CDR2 SVGIG (reference sequence). The CDR3 runs 15 residues. The CDR3 DNA sequence: TGTGCCTGGAGTGTAAGGGGGCTCTCCTACAATGAGCAGTACTTC. Protein: CAWSVRGLSYNEQYF.

This chain connects TRBV6-5 to TRBJ2-5; 8 bases fit TRBD1. V was clipped by 2 bases and J by 0 bases; unmatched bases: 5. The CDR3 is 16 amino acids. The germline V gene has CDR1 MNHEY and CDR2 SVGAGI. The CDR3 here is CASSYAQGGNQETQYF. The DNA of the CDR3 is TGTGCCAGCAGTTACGCACAGGGGGGAAACCAAGAGACCCAGTACTTC.

In DNA form, the CDR3 reads TGCGCCAGCAGCTTGGGGCCAAAAGAGTCCTACGAGCAGTACTTC. This codes for CASSLGPKESYEQYF. V is TRBV5-1 and J is TRBJ2-7; D uncertain. Germline lookup yields CDR1 SGHRS and CDR2 YFSETQ. V lost 0 bases and J 1 base, leaving 11 bases between the germline ends. The CDR3 is 15 amino acids.

CDR3 in DNA: TGCAGTGCTACCCAAGGAGTGAATGAAAAACTGTTTTTT. It is translated as CSATQGVNEKLFF. The J gene is TRBJ1-4, the V gene TRBV20-1, with D hard to call. The V end lost 4 bases, the J end lost 5 bases, and 11 bases lay between the germline ends. The CDR3 length is 13 residues. Germline V CDR1 and CDR2: DFQATT, SNEGSKA (reference sequence).

This clonotype was counted a few times. One end of the junction fails to match germline, which may point to a read error. J is TRBJ1-2 and V is TRBV12-3 or TRBV12-4; D is possibly TRBD1 (6 bases). There are 16 residues in the CDR3. CDR3 in DNA: TGTGCCAGCATTTTACGGGGGGTACAGGGAAACTATGGCTACACCTTC. It codes for CASILRGVQGNYGYTF.

The rearrangement links TRBV5-1 to TRBJ2-5; TRBD1 aligns across 7 bases. The DNA end is a closer match to TRBJ2-7, so the J assignment may be wrong. This CDR3 has 15 amino acids. From germline, CDR1 is SGHRS and CDR2 YFSETQ. The CDR3 region is CASSFSLGQPHEQYF. CDR3 DNA sequence: TGCGCCAGCAGCTTTTCATTGGGACAGCCCCACGAGCAGTACTTC.

V and J are TRBV28 and TRBJ1-5; D remains unclear. CDR3 length equals 14 residues. The germline CDR1 and CDR2 sequences are MDHEN and SYDVKM. V was trimmed by 8 bases and J by 7 bases, leaving 18 bases between them. DNA for the CDR3: TGTGCCAGCGAAACCCCTATTTTGGGACAGCCCCAGCATTTT. This gives the protein CASETPILGQPQHF. The full variable domain, with the rest looked up from reference TRBV28 and TRBJ1-5, is DVKVTQSSRYLVKRTGEKVFLECVQDMDHENMFWYRQDPGLGLRLIYFSYDVKMKEKGDIPEGYSVSREKKERFSLILESASTNQTSMYLCASETPILGQPQHFGDGTRLSIL.

This clonotype was found once. The gene calls are TRBV29-1 and TRBJ2-7, with D possibly matching TRBD1 (5 bases). Trimming stripped 7 bases from V and 4 bases from J, with 14 bases between. This CDR3 spans 12 amino acids. Germline-derived CDR1 and CDR2 are SQVTM and ANQGSEA. This chain's CDR3 is CSGRTPTYEQYF. CDR3 sequence (DNA): TGCAGCGGAAGGACACCTACATACGAGCAGTACTTC.

The chain is built from TRBV28 and TRBJ2-1; weak D call: TRBD2 (6 bases). The CDR3 spans 13 residues. CDR1 is MDHEN and CDR2 is SYDVKM in the germline V gene. The germline V and J ends were trimmed by 7 bases and 11 bases, with 18 bases remaining between them. The CDR3 loop reads CASTPSANSKQFF. The CDR3 DNA sequence: TGTGCCAGCACTCCTAGCGCCAATTCTAAGCAGTTCTTC.

CDR3 bases: TGTGCCAGCAGCCCCCTACTAGCGAACAATGAGCAGTTCTTC. Translated, it gives CASSPLLANNEQFF. J is TRBJ2-1 and V is TRBV5-5; 7 nucleotides line up with TRBD2. This CDR3 has 14 amino acids. After removal of 4 bases from V and 5 bases from J, the junction contained 6 bases not matched to a gene. Germline CDR1 SGHKS, CDR2 YYEKEE (reference sequence).

In the case of this clonotype: Germline and junction disagree at one end, which may indicate a read error. This chain uses TRBV28 with TRBJ2-7; TRBD1 might be the D (6 bases). The CDR3 contains 13 residues. Looked up from germline, CDR1 is MDHEN and CDR2 is SYDVKM. The DNA for the CDR3 is TGTGCCGGCAGCGACAGACAGGTTTACGAGCAGTACTTC. Its translation: CAGSDRQVYEQYF.

The J gene is TRBJ2-5, the V gene TRBV5-6, with 11 bases lining up with TRBD1. The germline gives CDR1 SGHDT, CDR2 YYEEEE. The length of the CDR3 is 17 residues. The junction had 10 bases not matched to a gene; V was cut back by 4 bases and J by 2 bases. CDR3 sequence: CASSHTGDRGFQETQYF. For the CDR3, the DNA is TGTGCCAGCAGCCACACGGGGGACAGGGGGTTTCAAGAGACCCAGTACTTC.

The CDR3 is CASSLSGGWTDTQYF. For the CDR3, the DNA is TGTGCCAGCAGTCTCTCTGGGGGGTGGACAGATACGCAGTATTTT. The chain joins TRBV12-3 or TRBV12-4 to TRBJ2-3; the D gene is possibly TRBD2 (6 bases). CDR3 length: 15 residues. Deletions cut 5 bases from V and 3 bases from J, with 15 bases between.

The rearrangement uses TRBV7-2 and TRBJ2-7; D perhaps matches TRBD2 (5 bases). The length of the CDR3 is 17 residues. V was trimmed by 1 base and J by 0 bases, leaving 16 bases between them. CDR1 is SGHTA and CDR2 is FQGNSA in the germline V gene. The CDR3: CASSLGPRGRVSYEQYF. DNA for the CDR3: TGTGCCAGCAGCTTAGGGCCTCGAGGGCGCGTCTCCTACGAGCAGTACTTC. Based on the CDR3 plus reference TRBV7-2 and TRBJ2-7, the full variable domain is GAGVSQSPSNKVTEKGKDVELRCDPISGHTALYWYRQSLGQGLEFLIYFQGNSAPDKSGLPSDRFSAERTGGSVSTLTIQRTQQEDSAVYLCASSLGPRGRVSYEQYFGPGTRLTVT.

This clonotype was picked up a small number of times. This chain links TRBV5-1 with TRBJ2-1; D unresolved. Trimming removed 4 bases from V and 0 bases from J, with 14 bases in between. Germline V gene data show CDR1 as SGHRS and CDR2 as YFSETQ. This CDR3 is built from 16 residues. The CDR3 is CASSPLAVSSYNEQFF. CDR3 nucleotide sequence: TGCGCCAGCAGCCCACTGGCGGTAAGCTCCTACAATGAGCAGTTCTTC.

This chain uses TRBV12-3 or TRBV12-4 with TRBJ2-4; possibly TRBD2 for D (6 bases). With the DNA end fitting TRBJ2-7 better, the J assignment may be wrong. This CDR3 is 16 amino acids long. CDR3 loop: CASSPGDLSSPHEQYF. In DNA, the CDR3 is TGTGCCAGCAGCCCCGGGGACTTAAGCTCACCCCACGAGCAGTACTTC.